A single sample gave rise to the 29 T cell receptor beta chains below, sequenced in a study of technical replicates of blood from a few donors. Clones were read by immunoSEQ multiplex PCR, and TCRdb kept only the in-frame ones, dropping some. The repertoire consists of about 54,000 clones, with around 94% occurring once and the leading ten covering about 0.22%. Sequencing used T cells isolated from PBMCs. The receptor set was obtained from a human donor in good health.

This clone was found once. The chain employs TRBV6-5 and TRBJ1-5; tentatively, D is TRBD1 (6 bases). Trimming took 10 bases from V and 5 from J, leaving 18 bases between them. There are 14 residues in the CDR3. Germline lookup yields CDR1 MNHEY and CDR2 SVGAGI. The CDR3 nucleotides are TGTGCCACTCGGTTCGCAGGGGCTCATCAGCCCCAGCATTTT. Translating it yields CATRFAGAHQPQHF.

The chain joins TRBV11-2 to TRBJ2-1; D remains unclear. The CDR3 runs to 12 residues. The germline CDR1 and CDR2 sequences are SGHAT and FQNNGV. Trimming pared 5 bases from V and 4 bases from J, leaving 6 bases between. The CDR3 protein is CASSPRYNEQFF. Here the CDR3 DNA reads TGTGCCAGCAGCCCTCGGTACAATGAGCAGTTCTTC.

This rearrangement joins TRBV28 to TRBJ2-5; 7 bases fit TRBD2. Germline CDR1 and CDR2: MDHEN and SYDVKM. This CDR3 contains 13 residues. The ends lost 6 bases at V and 0 bases at J; junction bases unmatched: 1. The chain's CDR3 is CASRLANQETQYF. Here the CDR3 DNA reads TGTGCCAGCAGACTAGCGAACCAAGAGACCCAGTACTTC.

This sequence joins TRBV14 and TRBJ1-2; D is ambiguous. Germline CDR1 reads SGHDN; CDR2 reads FVKESK. Trimming pared 1 base from V and 8 bases from J, leaving 17 bases between. CDR3 size: 15 residues. The CDR3 nucleotides read TGTGCCAGCAGCCAAGTAGCGGGCGGCCTCCAGGGCTACACCTTC. Translation: CASSQVAGGLQGYTF.

The chain employs TRBV7-9 and TRBJ2-3, with 9 bases identical to TRBD1. CDR3 length equals 16 residues. In germline, CDR1 is SEHNR, CDR2 FQNEAQ (reference sequence). V trimming: 1 base; J trimming: 0 bases; junction bases outside the gene matches: 2. The CDR3 spells CASSLGGTGSTDTQYF. DNA for the CDR3: TGTGCCAGCAGCTTAGGGGGGACAGGGAGCACAGATACGCAGTATTTT.

This chain links TRBV7-9 with TRBJ1-1; TRBD1 might be the D (6 bases). The CDR3 covers 14 residues. V lost 3 bases, J lost 12 bases, and 20 bases lay in between. Looked up from germline, CDR1 is SEHNR and CDR2 is FQNEAQ (reference sequence). The CDR3 loop is CASSLDTGSSRPFF. As DNA, the CDR3 is TGTGCCAGCAGCTTGGATACAGGGTCCTCAAGACCTTTCTTT. Drawing the rest from reference TRBV7-9 and TRBJ1-1, the complete variable domain is DTGVSQNPRHKITKRGQNVTFRCDPISEHNRLYWYRQTLGQGPEFLTYFQNEAQLEKSRLLSDRFSAERPKGSFSTLEIQRTEQGDSAMYLCASSLDTGSSRPFFGQGTRLTVV.

This chain uses TRBV10-1 with TRBJ1-1, with 7 bases lining up with TRBD1. The V segment lost 8 bases and the J segment 9 bases; nucleotides outside the gene matches: 9. The CDR3 is made up of 12 amino acids. In germline, CDR1 is WNHNN, CDR2 SYGVQD (reference sequence). The CDR3 nucleotides read TGCGCCAGCGGTCGGGACAGCCGTAAAGCTTTCTTT. This gives the protein CASGRDSRKAFF.

The chain has TRBV7-9 and TRBJ2-7, with a possible D match to TRBD2 (5 bases). V was pared by 5 bases and J by 3 bases, with 20 bases between. CDR1 and CDR2 (germline): SEHNR, FQNEAQ (reference sequence). This CDR3 has 16 residues. The DNA of the CDR3 is TGTGCCAGCAGCCCCGCACGGGGAGAGATCGGCTACGAGCAGTACTTC. Translation gives CASSPARGEIGYEQYF.

V gene TRBV18 combines with J gene TRBJ1-5; 7 positions agree with TRBD1. Germline V lookup: CDR1 KGHSH, CDR2 LQKENI. Trimming took 0 bases from V and 3 from J; bases not matched to a gene: 11. The CDR3 length is 18 residues. CDR3 protein: CASSPPRQGRTLNQPQHF. CDR3 DNA: TGTGCCAGCTCACCACCGAGACAGGGACGGACCCTCAATCAGCCCCAGCATTTT. Filled out from reference TRBV18 and TRBJ1-5, the complete variable domain reads NAGVMQNPRHLVRRRGQEARLRCSPMKGHSHVYWYRQLPEEGLKFMVYLQKENIIDESGMPKERFSAEFPKEGPSILRIQQVVRGDSAAYFCASSPPRQGRTLNQPQHFGDGTRLSIL.

V usage is TRBV5-1 and J usage is TRBJ1-6; unclear D gene. The CDR3 totals 15 residues. The V end was cut by 2 bases, the J end by 4 bases, with 10 bases between. The germline V gene has CDR1 SGHRS and CDR2 YFSETQ. CDR3: CASSLMAPYNSPLHF. The CDR3 DNA is TGCGCCAGCAGCTTAATGGCCCCTTATAATTCACCCCTCCACTTT.

This chain links TRBV6-5 with TRBJ2-7, with 7 bases lining up with TRBD1. The CDR3 totals 14 residues. Trimming cost V 6 bases and J 0 bases; bases outside gene matches: 5. Germline V gives CDR1 MNHEY, CDR2 SVGAGI. The CDR3 DNA follows: TGTGCCAGCAGACCGACAGGGAACTCCTACGAGCAGTACTTC. Its protein product is CASRPTGNSYEQYF.

The chain couples TRBV7-9 to TRBJ1-5, with D tentatively TRBD1 (6 bases). V lost 5 bases to trimming and J lost 5 bases, with 7 bases between them. Germline CDR1 SEHNR, CDR2 FQNEAQ (reference sequence). The CDR3 contains 12 residues. The CDR3 here is CASSPGDQPQHF. DNA of the CDR3: TGTGCCAGCAGCCCAGGGGATCAGCCCCAGCATTTT.

V usage is TRBV28 and J usage is TRBJ2-7; D perhaps matches TRBD1 (6 bases). The CDR3 extends over 13 amino acids. In germline, CDR1 is MDHEN, CDR2 SYDVKM. Deletions cut 6 bases from V and 4 bases from J, with 13 bases between. The chain's CDR3 is CASSEGQLYEQYF. DNA of the CDR3: TGTGCCAGCAGCGAAGGACAGCTTTACGAGCAGTACTTC.

The chain's CDR3 is CASTTVPASGGAADTQYF. The CDR3 DNA sequence: TGTGCCAGCACCACCGTCCCGGCTAGCGGGGGGGCTGCAGATACGCAGTATTTT. The chain has TRBV11-2 and TRBJ2-3; TRBD2 matches 12 bases. This CDR3 spans 18 amino acids. The germline V gene has CDR1 SGHAT and CDR2 FQNNGV. The V gene end was trimmed by 7 bases and the J gene end by 4 bases; junction bases not matched to a gene: 15.

V and J are TRBV10-3 and TRBJ2-3; 8 bases match TRBD2. Germline trimming cut 5 bases from V and 3 bases from J; bases unmatched to any gene: 4. Germline lookup yields CDR1 ENHRY and CDR2 SYGVKD. The CDR3 extends over 14 amino acids. CDR3 residues: CAISRSGGTDTQYF. The CDR3 DNA follows: TGTGCCATCAGTCGGTCGGGAGGGACAGATACGCAGTATTTT.

The chain carries TRBV5-1 and TRBJ2-7, with D perhaps matching TRBD1 (6 bases). The CDR3 extends over 13 amino acids. The V gene lost 0 bases and the J gene lost 5 bases, with 9 bases spanning the gap. Per germline, CDR1 SGHRS and CDR2 YFSETQ. Here the CDR3 DNA reads TGCGCCAGCAGCTTGGAACAGGGTGACGAGCAGTACTTC. It specifies CASSLEQGDEQYF.

The rearrangement uses TRBV5-1 and TRBJ2-1; 11 nucleotides line up with TRBD2. The CDR3 has 15 residues. The trim removed 4 bases at V and 8 bases at J, leaving 8 bases unmatched. CDR1 SGHRS and CDR2 YFSETQ come from the germline V gene. For the CDR3, the DNA is TGCGCCAGCAGCCCGACACTAGCGGGAGTAGATGAGCAGTTCTTC. This translates into CASSPTLAGVDEQFF.

The chain carries TRBV6-5 and TRBJ1-2, with D unclear. V lost 2 bases and J lost 2, with 6 bases in between. This CDR3 is built from 13 residues. From germline, CDR1 is MNHEY and CDR2 SVGAGI. CDR3 region: CASSYSSNYGYTF. The CDR3 DNA follows: TGTGCCAGCAGTTACAGTAGCAACTATGGCTACACCTTC.

This clone was found a few times. The chain is built from TRBV18 and TRBJ1-1; D perhaps matches TRBD1 (5 bases). CDR1 and CDR2 from the germline V gene are KGHSH and LQKENI. Deletions cut 5 bases from V and 0 bases from J, with 7 bases between. The CDR3 has 13 residues. In DNA form, the CDR3 reads TGTGCCAGCTCATTGGACATGAACACTGAAGCTTTCTTT. It translates to CASSLDMNTEAFF.

The chain is built from TRBV9 and TRBJ2-7, with D unresolved. Trimming removed 2 bases at V and 3 bases at J, with 9 bases between. Germline V lookup: CDR1 SGDLS, CDR2 YYNGEE. The CDR3 is made up of 13 amino acids. The CDR3 protein is CASSVAANYEQYF. The CDR3 nucleotides read TGTGCCAGCAGCGTGGCGGCCAACTACGAGCAGTACTTC.

The chain is built from TRBV28 and TRBJ2-5; TRBD2 might be the D (6 bases). V shed 2 bases and J shed 2 bases, with 18 bases lying between them. Germline CDR1 MDHEN, CDR2 SYDVKM. This CDR3 region has 17 residues. CDR3 DNA: TGTGCCAGCAGTTTAGGTGGTGGTACGGGGGAACAAGAGACCCAGTACTTC. This codes for CASSLGGGTGEQETQYF. Supplemented by reference TRBV28 and TRBJ2-5, the full variable domain reads DVKVTQSSRYLVKRTGEKVFLECVQDMDHENMFWYRQDPGLGLRLIYFSYDVKMKEKGDIPEGYSVSREKKERFSLILESASTNQTSMYLCASSLGGGTGEQETQYFGPGTRLLVL.

The J gene is TRBJ2-2, the V gene TRBV7-6; no firm D call. Germline V gives CDR1 SGHVS, CDR2 FNYEAQ. The CDR3 length is 14 residues. Trimming stripped 1 base from V and 4 bases from J, with 7 bases between. In DNA form, the CDR3 reads TGTGCCAGCAGCTTAGGCCCGAGCACCGGGGAGCTGTTTTTT. It is translated as CASSLGPSTGELFF.

This clone was found once. This rearrangement joins TRBV5-1 to TRBJ2-5, with D possibly matching TRBD2 (6 bases). Germline CDR1 SGHRS, CDR2 YFSETQ. Trimming took off 4 bases at V and 1 base at J, with 11 bases between the two ends. The CDR3 runs to 14 residues. The CDR3: CASSPLGGQETQYF. In DNA, the CDR3 is TGCGCCAGCAGCCCCCTGGGGGGCCAAGAGACCCAGTACTTC. The entire variable domain, with the rest obtained from reference TRBV5-1 and TRBJ2-5, is as follows: KAGVTQTPRYLIKTRGQQVTLSCSPISGHRSVSWYQQTPGQGLQFLFEYFSETQRNKGNFPGRFSGRQFSNSRSEMNVSTLELGDSALYLCASSPLGGQETQYFGPGTRLLVL.

This sequence joins TRBV6-5 and TRBJ2-3, with D perhaps matching TRBD1 (5 bases). The CDR3 runs 15 residues. CDR1 and CDR2 (germline): MNHEY, SVGAGI. The germline V and J ends were trimmed by 5 bases and 2 bases, with 14 bases remaining between them. CDR3 DNA sequence: TGTGCCAGCAGTAGTGACAGAACCTTCACAGATACGCAGTATTTT. Its translation: CASSSDRTFTDTQYF.

The chain joins TRBV11-3 to TRBJ1-4, with D possibly being TRBD1 (6 bases). The ends were cut back, 5 bases at V and 4 bases at J, with 11 bases in the middle. The CDR3 contains 14 residues. Germline V lookup: CDR1 SGHNT, CDR2 YENEEA. CDR3 loop: CASSPDRFNEKLFF. The CDR3 region has the DNA TGTGCCAGCAGCCCAGACAGGTTTAATGAAAAACTGTTTTTT.

The chain links TRBV5-4 to TRBJ1-5, with a possible D match to TRBD1 (5 bases). This CDR3 has 13 residues. Looked up from germline, CDR1 is SGHNT and CDR2 is YYREEE (reference sequence). The V end lost 4 bases, the J end lost 7 bases, and 12 bases lay between the germline ends. The CDR3 DNA reads as TGTGCCAGCAGCACCGACAGACGGCAGCCCCAGCATTTT. It codes for CASSTDRRQPQHF.

CDR3 protein: CASSLGLAGGPDEQFF. DNA for the CDR3: TGCGCCAGCAGCTTGGGGCTAGCGGGGGGGCCGGATGAGCAGTTCTTC. The chain recombines TRBV5-1 with TRBJ2-1, with 12 bases matching TRBD2. Looked up from germline, CDR1 is SGHRS and CDR2 is YFSETQ. CDR3 length: 16 residues. After removal of 0 bases from V and 8 bases from J, the junction contained 6 bases not matched to a gene.

The V gene is TRBV7-9, the J gene TRBJ2-3; weak D call: TRBD2 (5 bases). Germline CDR1 SEHNR, CDR2 FQNEAQ (reference sequence). The length of the CDR3 is 15 residues. V dropped 4 bases and J dropped 2 bases, with 13 bases sitting between them. As DNA, the CDR3 is TGTGCCAGCAGCTCCGGACTCACGACCACAGATACGCAGTATTTT. It translates to CASSSGLTTTDTQYF.

The chain recombines TRBV18 with TRBJ1-5, with D possibly TRBD1 on 6 matching bases. The CDR3 is made up of 17 amino acids. Per germline, CDR1 KGHSH and CDR2 LQKENI. V was cut by 0 bases and J by 1 base, with 13 bases left in between. In nucleotides, the CDR3 is TGTGCCAGCTCACCACCGGGTTGGCAGGGGAGCAATCAGCCCCAGCATTTT. Translating gives CASSPPGWQGSNQPQHF.